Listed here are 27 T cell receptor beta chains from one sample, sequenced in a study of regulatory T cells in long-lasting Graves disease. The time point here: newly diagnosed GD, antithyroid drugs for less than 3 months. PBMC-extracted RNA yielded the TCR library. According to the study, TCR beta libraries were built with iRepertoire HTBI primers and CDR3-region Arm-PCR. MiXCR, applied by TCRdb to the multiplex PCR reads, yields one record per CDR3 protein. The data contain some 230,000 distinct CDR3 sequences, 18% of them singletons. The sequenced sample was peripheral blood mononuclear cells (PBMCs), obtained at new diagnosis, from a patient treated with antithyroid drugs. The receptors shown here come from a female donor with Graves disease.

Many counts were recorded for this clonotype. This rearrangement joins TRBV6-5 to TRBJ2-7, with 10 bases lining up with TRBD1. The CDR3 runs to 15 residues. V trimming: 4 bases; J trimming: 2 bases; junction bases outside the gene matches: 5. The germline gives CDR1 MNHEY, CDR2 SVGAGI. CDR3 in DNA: TGTGCCAGCAGTTTCGGGACAGGGGATCCCTACGAGCAGTACTTC. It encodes CASSFGTGDPYEQYF.

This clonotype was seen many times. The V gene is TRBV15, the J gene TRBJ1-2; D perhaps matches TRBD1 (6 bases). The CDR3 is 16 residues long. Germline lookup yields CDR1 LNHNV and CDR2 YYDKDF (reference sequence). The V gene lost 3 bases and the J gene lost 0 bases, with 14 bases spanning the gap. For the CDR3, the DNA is TGTGCCACCAGCAGGCTCGACAGGAGCTCTAACTATGGCTACACCTTC. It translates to CATSRLDRSSNYGYTF.

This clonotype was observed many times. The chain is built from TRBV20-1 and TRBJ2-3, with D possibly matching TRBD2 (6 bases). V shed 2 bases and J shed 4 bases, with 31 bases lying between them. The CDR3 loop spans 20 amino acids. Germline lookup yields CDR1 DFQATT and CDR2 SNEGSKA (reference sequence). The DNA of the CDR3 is TGCAGTGCTAGATTGGGGCCGACCACCGGGGGAAGGGTGTTGTCAGATACGCAGTATTTT. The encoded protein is CSARLGPTTGGRVLSDTQYF.

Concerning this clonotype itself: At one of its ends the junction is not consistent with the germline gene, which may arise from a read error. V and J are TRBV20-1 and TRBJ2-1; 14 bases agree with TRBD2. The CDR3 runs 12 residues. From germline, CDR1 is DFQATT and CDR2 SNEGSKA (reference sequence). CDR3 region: CSVRLAGGEQFF. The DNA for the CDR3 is TGCAGTGTTAGACTAGCGGGAGGGGAGCAGTTCTTC.

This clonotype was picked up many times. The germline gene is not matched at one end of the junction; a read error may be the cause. This chain's CDR3 is CASSKQGFQKTQYF. The CDR3 DNA follows: TGTGCCAGCAGTAAACAGGGATTCCAAAAGACCCAGTACTTC. This chain uses TRBV27 with TRBJ2-5, with a weak D call TRBD1 (6 bases). This CDR3 region has 14 residues. Germline V CDR1 and CDR2: MNHEY, SMNVEV (reference sequence).

The CDR3 DNA reads TGTGCCAGCAGACCTATCCAAGGGCTACGCAATCAGCCCCAGCATTTT. It yields the protein CASRPIQGLRNQPQHF. The chain has TRBV27 and TRBJ1-5; no clear D gene. V gave up 6 bases and J gave up 2 bases, with 17 bases separating them. The germline V gene encodes CDR1 MNHEY and CDR2 SMNVEV (reference sequence). This CDR3 is 16 amino acids long.

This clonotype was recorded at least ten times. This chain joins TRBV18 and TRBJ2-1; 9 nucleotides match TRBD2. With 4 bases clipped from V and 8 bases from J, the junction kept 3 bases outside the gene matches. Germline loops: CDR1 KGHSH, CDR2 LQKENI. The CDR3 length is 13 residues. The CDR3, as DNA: TGTGCCAGCTCACTGGGACTAGCCTATGAGCAGTTCTTC. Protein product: CASSLGLAYEQFF.

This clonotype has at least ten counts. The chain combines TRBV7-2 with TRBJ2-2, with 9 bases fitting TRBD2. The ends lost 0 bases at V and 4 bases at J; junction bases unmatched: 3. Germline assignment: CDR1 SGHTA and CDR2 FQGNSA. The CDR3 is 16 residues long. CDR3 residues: CASSLAPSGITGELFF. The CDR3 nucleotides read TGTGCCAGCAGCTTAGCCCCTAGCGGGATCACCGGGGAGCTGTTTTTT.

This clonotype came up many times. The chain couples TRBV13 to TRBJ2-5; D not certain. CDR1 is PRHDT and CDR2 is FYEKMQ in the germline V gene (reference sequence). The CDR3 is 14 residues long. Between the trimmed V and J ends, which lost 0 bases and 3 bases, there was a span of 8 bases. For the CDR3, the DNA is TGTGCCAGCAGCTTAGGGGACGGCGAAGAGACCCAGTACTTC. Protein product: CASSLGDGEETQYF.

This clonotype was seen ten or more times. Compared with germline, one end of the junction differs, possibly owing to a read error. The CDR3 is CASSLEQGASSPLHF. The CDR3 region has the DNA TGTGCCAGCAGTTTAGAACAGGGGGCAAGTTCACCCCTCCACTTT. V and J are TRBV7-2 and TRBJ1-6; 9 bases align to TRBD1. Germline V gives CDR1 SGHTA, CDR2 FQGNSA. The CDR3 totals 15 residues.

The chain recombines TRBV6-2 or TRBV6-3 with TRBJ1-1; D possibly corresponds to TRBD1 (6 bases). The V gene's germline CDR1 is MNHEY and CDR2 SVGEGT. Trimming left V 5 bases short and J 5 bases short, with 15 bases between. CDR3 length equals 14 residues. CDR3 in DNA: TGTGCCAGCAGTCCCACAGGGTCGGGGACTGAAGCTTTCTTT. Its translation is CASSPTGSGTEAFF.

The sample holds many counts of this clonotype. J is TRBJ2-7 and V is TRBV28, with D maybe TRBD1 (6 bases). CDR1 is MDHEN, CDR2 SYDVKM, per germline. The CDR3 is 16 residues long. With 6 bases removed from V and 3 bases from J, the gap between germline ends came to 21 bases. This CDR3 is CASSYDFRGRGYEQYF. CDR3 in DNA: TGTGCCAGCAGCTACGATTTTAGGGGCAGGGGCTACGAGCAGTACTTC.

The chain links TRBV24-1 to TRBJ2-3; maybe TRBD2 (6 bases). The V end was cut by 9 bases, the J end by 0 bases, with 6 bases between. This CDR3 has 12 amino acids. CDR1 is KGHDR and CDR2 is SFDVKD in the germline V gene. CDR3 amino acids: CATGGSTDTQYF. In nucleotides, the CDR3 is TGTGCCACCGGGGGGAGCACAGATACGCAGTATTTT.

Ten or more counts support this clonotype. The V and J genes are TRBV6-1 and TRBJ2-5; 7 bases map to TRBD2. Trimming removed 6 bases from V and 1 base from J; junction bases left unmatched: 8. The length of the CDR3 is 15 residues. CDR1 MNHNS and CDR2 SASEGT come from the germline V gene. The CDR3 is CASRPGGWTQETQYF. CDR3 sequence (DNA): TGTGCCAGCAGACCGGGGGGATGGACCCAAGAGACCCAGTACTTC.

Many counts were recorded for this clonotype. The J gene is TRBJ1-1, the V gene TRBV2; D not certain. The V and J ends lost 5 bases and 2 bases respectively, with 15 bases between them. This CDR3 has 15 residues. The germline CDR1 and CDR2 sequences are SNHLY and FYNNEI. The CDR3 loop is CASSSDRIANTEAFF. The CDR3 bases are TGTGCCAGCAGTAGTGATAGGATAGCTAACACTGAAGCTTTCTTT.

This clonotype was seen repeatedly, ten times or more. This CDR3 reads CASRLAGGARGNEQFF. CDR3 nucleotides: TGTGCCAGTAGACTAGCGGGAGGAGCCAGGGGGAATGAGCAGTTCTTC. V usage is TRBV19 and J usage is TRBJ2-1, with 12 bases lining up with TRBD2. V gave up 6 bases and J gave up 7 bases; unmatched junction bases: 10. CDR1 is LNHDA, CDR2 SQIVND, per germline (reference sequence). The CDR3 sequence is 16 residues long.

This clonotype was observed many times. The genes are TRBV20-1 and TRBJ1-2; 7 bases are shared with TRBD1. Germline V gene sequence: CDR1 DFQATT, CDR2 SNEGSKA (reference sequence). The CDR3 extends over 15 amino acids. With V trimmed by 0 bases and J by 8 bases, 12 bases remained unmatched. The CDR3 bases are TGCAGTGCTAGAGATCTCGCAGACAGGGCCGGGGGCTACACCTTC. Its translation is CSARDLADRAGGYTF.

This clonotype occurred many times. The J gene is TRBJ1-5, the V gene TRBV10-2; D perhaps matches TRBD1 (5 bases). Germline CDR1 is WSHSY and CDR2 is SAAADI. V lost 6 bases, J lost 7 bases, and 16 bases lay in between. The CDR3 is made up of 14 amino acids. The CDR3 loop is CASRFGQGGQPQHF. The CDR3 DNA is TGCGCCAGCAGGTTCGGGCAGGGAGGGCAGCCCCAGCATTTT.

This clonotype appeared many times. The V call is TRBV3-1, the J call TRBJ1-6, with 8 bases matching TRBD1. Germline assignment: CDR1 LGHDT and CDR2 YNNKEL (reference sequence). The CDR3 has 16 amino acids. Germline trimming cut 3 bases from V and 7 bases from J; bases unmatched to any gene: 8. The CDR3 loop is CASSHDRTGTNSPLHF. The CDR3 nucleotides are TGTGCCAGCAGCCATGACCGGACAGGGACGAATTCACCCCTCCACTTT. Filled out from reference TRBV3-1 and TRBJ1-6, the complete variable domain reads DTAVSQTPKYLVTQMGNDKSIKCEQNLGHDTMYWYKQDSKKFLKIMFSYNNKELIINETVPNRFSPKSPDKAHLNLHINSLELGDSAVYFCASSHDRTGTNSPLHFGNGTRLTVT.

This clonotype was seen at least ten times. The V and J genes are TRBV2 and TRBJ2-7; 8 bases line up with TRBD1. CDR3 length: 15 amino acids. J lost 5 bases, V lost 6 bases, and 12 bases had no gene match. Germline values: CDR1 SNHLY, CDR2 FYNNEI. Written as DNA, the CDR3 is TGTGCCAGCAGCCAAAGCGGACAGGGCGACGACGAGCAGTACTTC. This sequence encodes CASSQSGQGDDEQYF.

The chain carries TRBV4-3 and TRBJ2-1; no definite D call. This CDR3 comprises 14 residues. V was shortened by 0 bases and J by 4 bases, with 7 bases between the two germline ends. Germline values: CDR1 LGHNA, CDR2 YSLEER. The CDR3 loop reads CASSQEATYNEQFF. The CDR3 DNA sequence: TGCGCCAGCAGCCAAGAGGCTACTTACAATGAGCAGTTCTTC.

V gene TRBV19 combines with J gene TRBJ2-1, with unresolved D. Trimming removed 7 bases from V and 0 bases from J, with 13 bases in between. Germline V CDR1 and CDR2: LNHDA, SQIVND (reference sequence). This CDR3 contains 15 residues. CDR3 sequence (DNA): TGTGCCAGTACCTTAGCCTCCAGCTCCTACAATGAGCAGTTCTTC. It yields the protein CASTLASSSYNEQFF.

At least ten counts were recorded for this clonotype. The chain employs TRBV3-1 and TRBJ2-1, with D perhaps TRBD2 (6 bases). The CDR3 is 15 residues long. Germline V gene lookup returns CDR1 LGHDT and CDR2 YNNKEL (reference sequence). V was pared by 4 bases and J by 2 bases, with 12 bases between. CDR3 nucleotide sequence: TGTGCCAGCAGCCTTGGGCGCGGGGCCTACAATGAGCAGTTCTTC. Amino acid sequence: CASSLGRGAYNEQFF.

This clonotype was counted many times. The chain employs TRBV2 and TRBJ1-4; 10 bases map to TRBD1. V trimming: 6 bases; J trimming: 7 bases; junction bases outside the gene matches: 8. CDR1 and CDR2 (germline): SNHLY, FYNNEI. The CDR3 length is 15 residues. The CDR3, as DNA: TGTGCCAGCAGCGACACCGGGACAGGGGTTGAAAAACTGTTTTTT. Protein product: CASSDTGTGVEKLFF.

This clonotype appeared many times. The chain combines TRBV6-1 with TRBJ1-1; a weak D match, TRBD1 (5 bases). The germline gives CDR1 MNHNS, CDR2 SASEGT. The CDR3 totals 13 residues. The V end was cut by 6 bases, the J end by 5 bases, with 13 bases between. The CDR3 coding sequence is TGTGCCAGCAGGGGGACGAGGGAGACTGAAGCTTTCTTT. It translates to CASRGTRETEAFF.

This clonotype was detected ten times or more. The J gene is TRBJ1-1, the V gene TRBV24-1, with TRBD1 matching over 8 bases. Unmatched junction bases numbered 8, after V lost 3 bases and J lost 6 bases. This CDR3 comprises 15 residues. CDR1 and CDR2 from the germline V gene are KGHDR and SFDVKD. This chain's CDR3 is CATSDTRTGMAEAFF. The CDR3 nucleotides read TGTGCCACCAGTGATACCCGGACAGGGATGGCTGAAGCTTTCTTT.

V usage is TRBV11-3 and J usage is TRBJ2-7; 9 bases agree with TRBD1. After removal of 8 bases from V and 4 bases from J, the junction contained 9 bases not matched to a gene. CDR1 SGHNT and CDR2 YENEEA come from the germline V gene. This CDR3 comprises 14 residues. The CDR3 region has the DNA TGTGCCAGCCGACCGGGACAGGGAAATTACGAGCAGTACTTC. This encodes CASRPGQGNYEQYF.